Following are 31 T cell receptor beta chains from one sample sequenced in a study of CD8+ T cells in alopecia areata. RNA extraction and reverse transcription yielded cDNA as sequencing template. The repertoire was sequenced with immunoSEQ multiplex PCR; TCRdb's copy has only in-frame clones and lacks some. The sample records about 76,000 clones, around two thirds being singletons. Regarding treatment: oral pan-JAK inhibitor, 5-10 mg twice daily. Specimen: CD8+ T cells sorted from blood, collected at week 24, from a patient treated with tofacitinib. The receptor source for this set is a human donor with alopecia areata.

The table lists this clone with a few counts. This chain joins TRBV5-6 and TRBJ2-5; D might be TRBD1 (6 bases). V lost 4 bases and J lost 0, with 13 bases in between. Germline loops: CDR1 SGHDT, CDR2 YYEEEE. The CDR3 has 15 residues. CDR3 region: CASSPDRTNQETQYF. In DNA form, the CDR3 reads TGTGCCAGCAGCCCGGACAGAACTAACCAAGAGACCCAGTACTTC.

This clone has just a few counts. V is TRBV5-5 and J is TRBJ2-2; possibly TRBD2 for D (6 bases). CDR3 size: 15 residues. CDR1 SGHKS and CDR2 YYEKEE come from the germline V gene (reference sequence). Trimming removed 2 bases at V and 3 bases at J, with 11 bases between. The CDR3 loop reads CASSFSGVYTGELFF. In nucleotides, the CDR3 is TGTGCCAGCAGCTTCTCGGGAGTATACACCGGGGAGCTGTTTTTT.

The V call is TRBV29-1, the J call TRBJ2-1; 11 bases align to TRBD2. Losses at the gene ends were 0 bases for V and 8 bases for J; bases not matched to a gene: 12. This CDR3 is built from 17 residues. The germline CDR1 and CDR2 sequences are SQVTM and ANQGSEA. The CDR3 DNA sequence: TGCAGCGTTGAAGATCTGCCCGAACTAGCGGGAGTGGATGAGCAGTTCTTC. Protein: CSVEDLPELAGVDEQFF.

The chain uses TRBV5-6 and TRBJ2-3; no reliable D call. The CDR3 sequence is 18 residues long. V was clipped by 4 bases and J by 2 bases, with 23 bases between them. The germline CDR1 and CDR2 sequences are SGHDT and YYEEEE. The CDR3, as DNA: TGTGCCAGCAGCCCGGCCGTCTTTACGAACCCTGACACAGATACGCAGTATTTT. It codes for CASSPAVFTNPDTDTQYF.

V gene TRBV18 combines with J gene TRBJ2-1; D remains ambiguous. Between the trimmed V and J ends, which lost 2 bases and 8 bases, there was a span of 10 bases. Germline CDR1 is KGHSH and CDR2 is LQKENI. CDR3 length equals 13 residues. DNA for the CDR3: TGTGCCAGCTCACCAGTGCCGGTCTATGAGCAGTTCTTC. This translates into CASSPVPVYEQFF.

V is TRBV6-5 and J is TRBJ1-2; D perhaps matches TRBD1 (5 bases). Trimming removed 2 bases from V and 1 base from J, with 5 bases in between. In germline, CDR1 is MNHEY, CDR2 SVGAGI. The length of the CDR3 is 13 residues. The CDR3 nucleotides read TGTGCCAGCAGTTACGGGGGTAACTATGGCTACACCTTC. Its translation is CASSYGGNYGYTF.

V is TRBV4-1 and J is TRBJ1-2, with 7 positions matching TRBD1. V lost 3 bases, J lost 4 bases, and 11 bases stayed unmatched. The CDR3 contains 16 residues. Germline-derived CDR1 and CDR2 are MGHRA and YSYEKL. CDR3 DNA sequence: TGCGCCAGCAGCCAGGAATTTACGGGGACAGCCTATGGCTACACCTTC. Residues: CASSQEFTGTAYGYTF.

This chain joins TRBV19 and TRBJ2-1, with 9 bases fitting TRBD2. The CDR3 runs 14 residues. Trimming removed 5 bases from V and 6 bases from J; junction bases left unmatched: 5. CDR1 and CDR2 (germline): LNHDA, SQIVND (reference sequence). The CDR3 nucleotides read TGTGCCAGTAGTCTGCGGGAGGGGATCAATGAGCAGTTCTTC. Translated, it gives CASSLREGINEQFF.

The rearrangement uses TRBV4-1 and TRBJ1-2, with D unresolved. The CDR3 is made up of 13 amino acids. V was shortened by 0 bases and J by 11 bases, with 13 bases between the two germline ends. Germline V gene data show CDR1 as MGHRA and CDR2 as YSYEKL. The CDR3 sequence: CASSQDRGLGYTF. The CDR3 DNA sequence: TGCGCCAGCAGCCAAGATCGGGGTTTAGGATACACCTTC.

The gene calls are TRBV2 and TRBJ2-7, with 7 bases matching TRBD1. This CDR3 is built from 13 residues. After removal of 6 bases from V and 3 bases from J, the junction contained 5 bases not matched to a gene. Germline lookup yields CDR1 SNHLY and CDR2 FYNNEI. This chain's CDR3 is CASRDGTVYEQYF. The CDR3 nucleotides are TGTGCCAGCAGGGACGGGACAGTCTACGAGCAGTACTTC.

The genes are TRBV29-1 and TRBJ1-1; D is unresolved. Per germline, CDR1 SQVTM and CDR2 ANQGSEA. The CDR3 sequence is 15 residues long. Trimming cost V 4 bases and J 1 base, with 16 bases left between them. CDR3 bases: TGCAGCGTTGTCCCCGCCGTGGCAGGGAACACTGAAGCTTTCTTT. Translating it yields CSVVPAVAGNTEAFF. The whole variable domain, filled in from reference TRBV29-1 and TRBJ1-1, reads SAVISQKPSRDICQRGTSLTIQCQVDSQVTMMFWYRQQPGQSLTLIATANQGSEATYESGFVIDKFPISRPNLTFSTLTVSNMSPEDSSIYLCSVVPAVAGNTEAFFGQGTRLTVV.

The rearrangement uses TRBV7-8 and TRBJ2-1; 9 positions agree with TRBD2. The junction had 8 bases not matched to a gene; V was cut back by 1 base and J by 10 bases. CDR3 length equals 15 residues. Germline CDR1 is SGHVS and CDR2 is FQNEAQ. CDR3 bases: TGTGCCAGCAGCTTAGTAGGTGTAGCGGGAGACGAGCAGTTCTTC. Translated, it gives CASSLVGVAGDEQFF.

The chain is built from TRBV27 and TRBJ2-5; unclear D gene. The CDR3 runs 14 residues. Trimming cost V 3 bases and J 1 base, with 9 bases left between them. Germline V lookup: CDR1 MNHEY, CDR2 SMNVEV (reference sequence). The CDR3 loop reads CASSLRPTQETQYF. For the CDR3, the DNA is TGTGCCAGCAGTTTGCGGCCGACCCAAGAGACCCAGTACTTC.

This chain joins TRBV4-3 and TRBJ1-4, with 7 bases that match TRBD1. Per germline, CDR1 LGHNA and CDR2 YSLEER. V trimming: 4 bases; J trimming: 4 bases; junction bases outside the gene matches: 3. This CDR3 contains 14 residues. The CDR3 bases are TGCGCCAGCAGCCGCCGACAGGGTAATGAAAAACTGTTTTTT. It encodes CASSRRQGNEKLFF.

J is TRBJ2-7 and V is TRBV7-9; possibly TRBD1 or TRBD2 for D (5 bases each). The V end lost 5 bases, the J end lost 7 bases, and 21 bases lay between the germline ends. Germline CDR1 SEHNR, CDR2 FQNEAQ (reference sequence). The CDR3 is made up of 15 amino acids. This CDR3 reads CASSAGTPSLGEQYF. In DNA, the CDR3 is TGTGCCAGCAGCGCCGGGACGCCGTCTCTGGGGGAGCAGTACTTC.

V is TRBV4-3 and J is TRBJ1-2; D is unclear. Germline V lookup: CDR1 LGHNA, CDR2 YSLEER. V dropped 0 bases and J dropped 4 bases, with 9 bases sitting between them. CDR3 length: 14 amino acids. The CDR3 protein is CASSQDSAGYGYTF. CDR3 DNA: TGCGCCAGCAGCCAAGATTCGGCAGGCTATGGCTACACCTTC.

This chain connects TRBV4-1 to TRBJ2-7; D is ambiguous. The CDR3 length is 15 residues. Trimming removed 1 base at V and 3 bases at J, with 13 bases between. CDR1 and CDR2 from the germline V gene are MGHRA and YSYEKL. CDR3 loop: CASSQASGMSYEQYF. CDR3 sequence (DNA): TGCGCCAGCAGCCAAGCCTCGGGCATGAGCTACGAGCAGTACTTC.

The rearrangement joins TRBV28 to TRBJ1-1, with 7 nucleotides matching TRBD1. The CDR3 is 13 residues long. Germline-derived CDR1 and CDR2 are MDHEN and SYDVKM. V shed 5 bases, J shed 7 bases, and the junction held 7 bases outside the gene matches. CDR3 in DNA: TGTGCCAGCAGTCTAGGGACAGTAATTGAAGCTTTCTTT. This sequence encodes CASSLGTVIEAFF.

The chain recombines TRBV19 with TRBJ1-5; D remains unclear. The length of the CDR3 is 14 residues. The germline V and J ends were trimmed by 5 bases and 3 bases, with 11 bases remaining between them. CDR1 and CDR2 from the germline V gene are LNHDA and SQIVND (reference sequence). The CDR3 bases are TGTGCCAGTAGTTGGCCCAGCCCCAATCAGCCCCAGCATTTT. This encodes CASSWPSPNQPQHF.

The chain links TRBV2 to TRBJ2-3; 7 nucleotides agree with TRBD2. Germline CDR1 and CDR2: SNHLY and FYNNEI. The CDR3 is 13 residues long. V was pared by 3 bases and J by 14 bases, with 11 bases of the junction left unmatched. The CDR3 region is CASSEASGRSWYF. CDR3 nucleotide sequence: TGTGCCAGCAGTGAGGCTAGCGGACGTAGTTGGTATTTT.

The chain links TRBV4-1 to TRBJ1-2, with 8 bases matching TRBD1. The length of the CDR3 is 13 residues. V trimming: 2 bases; J trimming: 8 bases; junction bases outside the gene matches: 4. Germline CDR1 is MGHRA and CDR2 is YSYEKL. Here the CDR3 reads CASSQSRGQGYTF. The CDR3, as DNA: TGCGCCAGCAGCCAAAGCAGGGGGCAGGGCTACACCTTC.

The chain uses TRBV7-2 and TRBJ2-5; the D gene is possibly TRBD1 (7 bases). CDR1 SGHTA and CDR2 FQGNSA come from the germline V gene. The germline V and J ends were trimmed by 5 bases and 5 bases, with 18 bases remaining between them. The CDR3 runs to 15 residues. CDR3 sequence reads: CASSPLTGEAETQYF. The CDR3 region has the DNA TGTGCCAGCAGCCCCCTAACAGGGGAGGCGGAGACCCAGTACTTC.

This clone was recorded a few times. The chain recombines TRBV15 with TRBJ2-7; D is undetermined. CDR3 size: 14 residues. V was cut by 1 base and J by 7 bases, with 14 bases left in between. The germline gives CDR1 LNHNV, CDR2 YYDKDF (reference sequence). CDR3 residues: CATSRAGSRNEQYF. CDR3 nucleotide sequence: TGTGCCACCAGCAGAGCCGGGTCCCGTAATGAGCAGTACTTC.

The chain is built from TRBV5-1 and TRBJ2-3, with a weak D call TRBD2 (6 bases). The CDR3 runs 16 residues. V was cut by 5 bases and J by 6 bases, with 22 bases left in between. Germline loops: CDR1 SGHRS, CDR2 YFSETQ. CDR3 nucleotide sequence: TGCGCCAGCAGGACCCTAGCGATACATGATGGGGATACGCAGTATTTT. This codes for CASRTLAIHDGDTQYF. The complete variable domain, with remaining parts taken from reference TRBV5-1 and TRBJ2-3, reads KAGVTQTPRYLIKTRGQQVTLSCSPISGHRSVSWYQQTPGQGLQFLFEYFSETQRNKGNFPGRFSGRQFSNSRSEMNVSTLELGDSALYLCASRTLAIHDGDTQYFGPGTRLTVL.

The V gene is TRBV28, the J gene TRBJ2-7; TRBD2 matches 10 bases. The J segment lost 6 bases and the V segment lost 5 bases, leaving 10 bases of the junction unmatched. Per germline, CDR1 MDHEN and CDR2 SYDVKM. The CDR3 extends over 15 amino acids. Here the CDR3 reads CASSNLLAGVREQYF. The CDR3 DNA follows: TGTGCCAGCAGTAACCTTCTAGCGGGAGTACGCGAGCAGTACTTC.

The chain uses TRBV4-3 and TRBJ2-3; 9 nucleotides match TRBD2. This CDR3 is built from 15 residues. Germline CDR1 and CDR2: LGHNA and YSLEER. Unmatched junction bases numbered 3, after V lost 0 bases and J lost 5 bases. This chain's CDR3 is CASSQDPLAGDTQYF. The DNA for the CDR3 is TGCGCCAGCAGCCAAGATCCACTAGCGGGAGATACGCAGTATTTT.

The J gene is TRBJ1-4, the V gene TRBV7-9; no reliable D call. The CDR3 extends over 14 amino acids. V was pared by 5 bases and J by 9 bases, with 16 bases between. CDR1 is SEHNR, CDR2 FQNEAQ, per germline (reference sequence). The CDR3 DNA is TGTGCCAGCAGCAGCGACGGACCCTTCCAAAAACTGTTTTTT. This sequence encodes CASSSDGPFQKLFF.

The CDR3 DNA is TGCGCCAGCAGCCAAGGAGTCCGGGAATCCTACGAGCAGTACTTC. Protein product: CASSQGVRESYEQYF. The chain links TRBV4-3 to TRBJ2-7; perhaps TRBD2 as D (5 bases). V lost 1 base, J lost 1 base, and 11 bases lay in between. Germline assignment: CDR1 LGHNA and CDR2 YSLEER. The CDR3 totals 15 residues.

V and J are TRBV27 and TRBJ2-7, with D unresolved. V lost 4 bases, J lost 1 base, and 2 bases lay in between. Germline V gene sequence: CDR1 MNHEY, CDR2 SMNVEV (reference sequence). The CDR3 spans 11 residues. CDR3 DNA sequence: TGTGCCAGCAGTTCGTCCTACGAGCAGTACTTC. Its protein product is CASSSSYEQYF.

This clone was recorded many times. At the DNA level, this CDR3 is encoded by other sequences in the same sample as well. The genes are TRBV7-9 and TRBJ2-2, with D unresolved. V was trimmed by 5 bases and J by 0 bases, leaving 4 bases between them. The CDR3 covers 13 residues. Germline CDR1 and CDR2: SEHNR and FQNEAQ (reference sequence). The CDR3 nucleotides read TGTGCCAGCAGCCAGACGAACACCGGGGAGCTGTTTTTT. Translated, it gives CASSQTNTGELFF. Drawing the rest from reference TRBV7-9 and TRBJ2-2, the complete variable domain is DTGVSQNPRHKITKRGQNVTFRCDPISEHNRLYWYRQTLGQGPEFLTYFQNEAQLEKSRLLSDRFSAERPKGSFSTLEIQRTEQGDSAMYLCASSQTNTGELFFGEGSRLTVL.

V usage is TRBV27 and J usage is TRBJ2-1, with 12 bases matching TRBD2. The CDR3 consists of 16 residues. V lost 5 bases, J lost 7 bases, and 9 bases stayed unmatched. From germline, CDR1 is MNHEY and CDR2 SMNVEV (reference sequence). CDR3 DNA: TGTGCCAGCAGTGATATTCTAGCGGGAGGGATTAATGAGCAGTTCTTC. It is translated as CASSDILAGGINEQFF.